The 11 T cell receptor beta chains below all came from one sample that was sequenced in a study of a mutant IDH1 vaccine in newly diagnosed glioma. No antigens are known for them. The method was immunoSEQ multiplex PCR; TCRdb's version includes in-frame clones alone and lacks a portion of them. The profile shows under 40,000 clones, around 84% of them singletons. Time point of the sample: week 35, safety follow-up. Topical imiquimod was applied with each vaccine dose, which held 300 ug of mutant IDH1 20-mer peptide. Material: PBMCs, obtained from a glioma patient whose treatment included an IDH1 peptide vaccine. These receptors all come from a man younger than 40 with glioma.

The table lists this clone with a count of one. This rearrangement joins TRBV6-6 to TRBJ2-7; 7 bases align to TRBD2. With V trimmed by 0 bases and J by 5 bases, 4 bases remained unmatched. The CDR3 spans 14 residues. Germline values: CDR1 MNHNY, CDR2 SVGAGI (reference sequence). The CDR3 DNA reads TGTGCCAGCAGTTACTCGCGCGGGAGCGACGAGCAGTACTTC. Translation: CASSYSRGSDEQYF.

The chain carries TRBV15 and TRBJ2-7, with 7 positions matching TRBD1. This CDR3 contains 14 residues. V was clipped by 1 base and J by 1 base; unmatched bases: 1. Germline V gene lookup returns CDR1 LNHNV and CDR2 YYDKDF (reference sequence). CDR3 nucleotides: TGTGCCACCAGCAGAGGGGGACAGTCCTACGAGCAGTACTTC. It specifies CATSRGGQSYEQYF.

The chain recombines TRBV11-3 with TRBJ2-1, with 9 nucleotides matching TRBD1. Germline CDR1 SGHNT, CDR2 YENEEA. Trimming cost V 3 bases and J 6 bases; bases outside gene matches: 12. The CDR3 runs 17 residues. Written as DNA, the CDR3 is TGTGCCAGCAGCTTTGGCGATGGGGACAGGGTAAGCAATGAGCAGTTCTTC. Translated, it gives CASSFGDGDRVSNEQFF.

This chain links TRBV5-5 with TRBJ1-5; D not certain. The V gene's germline CDR1 is SGHKS and CDR2 YYEKEE (reference sequence). V was cut by 4 bases and J by 3 bases, with 14 bases left in between. The CDR3 covers 15 residues. CDR3: CASSPVRSPNQPQHF. Here the CDR3 DNA reads TGTGCCAGCAGCCCCGTGAGGAGCCCCAATCAGCCCCAGCATTTT.

The V gene is TRBV13, the J gene TRBJ2-1, with D perhaps matching TRBD1 (6 bases). Germline CDR1 PRHDT, CDR2 FYEKMQ (reference sequence). CDR3 length: 12 residues. With 4 bases removed from V and 7 bases from J, the gap between germline ends came to 8 bases. CDR3: CASSSRGNEQFF. CDR3 sequence (DNA): TGTGCCAGCAGCTCCAGGGGAAATGAGCAGTTCTTC.

The CDR3 loop reads CASSLETGSIHEQFF. CDR3 nucleotides: TGCGCCAGCAGCTTGGAGACAGGGAGTATCCATGAGCAGTTCTTC. The chain joins TRBV5-1 to TRBJ2-1, with 7 bases lining up with TRBD1. This CDR3 is built from 15 residues. The trim removed 0 bases at V and 8 bases at J, leaving 8 bases unmatched. Germline V gene sequence: CDR1 SGHRS, CDR2 YFSETQ.

This clone was recorded only once. The chain is built from TRBV7-2 and TRBJ2-1, with D possibly being TRBD2 (5 bases). CDR1 SGHTA and CDR2 FQGNSA come from the germline V gene. Trimming left V 1 base short and J 10 bases short, with 11 bases between. This CDR3 has 13 amino acids. CDR3 region: CASSLERSNEQFF. CDR3 DNA: TGTGCCAGCAGCTTAGAGCGGTCGAACGAGCAGTTCTTC.

This clone was seen a handful of times. V gene TRBV29-1 combines with J gene TRBJ1-4; D unresolved. Germline V CDR1 and CDR2: SQVTM, ANQGSEA. This CDR3 spans 12 amino acids. Trimming took 3 bases from V and 7 from J, leaving 9 bases between them. CDR3 bases: TGCAGCGTTGAGGATGTAGGTGAAAAACTGTTTTTT. This codes for CSVEDVGEKLFF. Variable domain in full (rest from reference TRBV29-1 and TRBJ1-4): SAVISQKPSRDICQRGTSLTIQCQVDSQVTMMFWYRQQPGQSLTLIATANQGSEATYESGFVIDKFPISRPNLTFSTLTVSNMSPEDSSIYLCSVEDVGEKLFFGSGTQLSVL.

The rearrangement links TRBV10-3 to TRBJ1-2; maybe TRBD1 (6 bases). The CDR3 spans 15 residues. V lost 0 bases and J lost 3, with 11 bases in between. Germline V gene lookup returns CDR1 ENHRY and CDR2 SYGVKD. The CDR3 loop reads CAISESSEGDYGYTF. CDR3 coding DNA: TGTGCCATCAGTGAGTCCTCGGAGGGGGACTATGGCTACACCTTC.

The chain recombines TRBV19 with TRBJ1-1; a possible D gene is TRBD1 (5 bases). Germline CDR1 is LNHDA and CDR2 is SQIVND (reference sequence). This CDR3 spans 16 amino acids. V gave up 5 bases and J gave up 4 bases, with 20 bases separating them. CDR3 residues: CASSGAGQVLLTEAFF. CDR3 nucleotide sequence: TGTGCCAGTAGTGGGGCCGGACAAGTCTTGCTCACTGAAGCTTTCTTT.

A word on this clone: The germline gene is not matched at one end of the junction; a read error may be the cause. The rearrangement joins TRBV18 to TRBJ1-5; TRBD1 matches 7 bases. Germline V gene lookup returns CDR1 KGHSH and CDR2 LQKENI. The CDR3 consists of 16 residues. DNA of the CDR3: TGTGCCAGCTCCCCACGAGGGCAGGGGGAAAATCAGCCCCAGCATTTT. It codes for CASSPRGQGENQPQHF. Using reference TRBV18 and TRBJ1-5 for the parts outside the CDR3, the full variable domain is NAGVMQNPRHLVRRRGQEARLRCSPMKGHSHVYWYRQLPEEGLKFMVYLQKENIIDESGMPKERFSAEFPKEGPSILRIQQVVRGDSAAYFCASSPRGQGENQPQHFGDGTRLSIL.